This TCR beta chain is drawn from a study of chemoradiotherapy in HPV16-positive cancers. General study points: Non-HPV-specific T cells did not expand in tumors during treatment, whereas candidate HPV-specific clones and E7-related motifs did.

CDR3 length: 12 amino acids. V was pared by 5 bases and J by 6 bases, with 10 bases between. Germline CDR1 MDHEN, CDR2 SYDVKM. Sequencing was performed with immunoSEQ multiplex PCR; in TCRdb, only in-frame clones are kept and a portion is missing. The sample has around 9,200 clones; 78% are singletons. Regarding this clone: Its antigen is still unknown.

Collection took place from a patient who underwent chemoradiotherapy. This clonotype originated in a human donor with HPV-associated anogenital cancer. The chain combines TRBV28 with TRBJ1-2; unclear D gene. DNA for the CDR3: TGTGCCAGCAGTATCGCGGAAGATGGCTACACCTTC. It encodes CASSIAEDGYTF.